The rows below give T cell receptor beta chains drawn from one sample of a study of blood T cell repertoires in COVID-19. This table comes from immunoSEQ multiplex PCR, and its TCRdb copy is limited to in-frame clones, with some not included. The repertoire holds about 290,000 clones, with roughly 86% as singletons. Sequences were obtained from peripheral blood. These receptors all stem from a woman aged 30 to 39 with COVID-19, enrolled during active disease. Both conserved end residues are part of each CDR3. The D gene is left open where the match is weak. Clone size appears in some rows only: once, few, many, or a class for an expanded clone.

-,TRBV10-1,-,TRBJ1-1,CASSDHRALGFTEAFF,TGCGCCAGCAGTGACCACAGGGCCCTAGGCTTCACTGAAGCTTTCTTT
-,TRBV5-4,TRBD1,TRBJ1-6,CASSSTGTANSPLHF,TGTGCCAGCAGCTCCACCGGGACAGCTAATTCACCCCTCCACTTT
once,TRBV5-4,-,TRBJ1-3,CASSFDRTTFDTIYF,TGTGCCAGCAGCTTCGACAGGACCACTTTTGACACCATATATTTT
-,TRBV19,TRBD2,TRBJ2-1,CAISSGGVNEQFF,TGTGCCATTTCTAGCGGGGGAGTCAATGAGCAGTTCTTC
-,TRBV6-6,TRBD1,TRBJ1-2,CASSSGQTQNGYTF,TGTGCCAGCAGTTCGGGACAGACTCAGAATGGCTACACCTTC
-,TRBV27,-,TRBJ2-7,CASSPGGYEQYF,TGTGCCAGCAGTCCAGGAGGCTACGAGCAGTACTTC
-,TRBV6-5,TRBD2,TRBJ2-1,CASTVSGGTYNEQFF,TGTGCCAGCACGGTCAGCGGGGGAACGTACAATGAGCAGTTCTTC
-,TRBV19,TRBD1,TRBJ2-7,CASSTSGGQGPTYEQYF,TGTGCCAGTAGTACCTCGGGGGGACAGGGCCCCACCTACGAGCAGTACTTC
-,TRBV11-2,-,TRBJ2-2,CASSPPRGRRGSGELFF,TGTGCCAGCAGCCCCCCGAGGGGCCGGAGGGGTTCCGGGGAGCTGTTTTTT
-,TRBV6-6,TRBD1,TRBJ1-2,CASSPQNLGQTPYGYTF,TGTGCCAGCAGTCCTCAAAACTTGGGACAGACTCCCTATGGCTACACCTTC
-,TRBV4-1,TRBD1,TRBJ1-5,CASSPRDSLNQPQHF,TGCGCCAGCAGCCCCAGGGACAGTTTGAATCAGCCCCAGCATTTT
-,TRBV19,-,TRBJ2-2,CASKETLNTGELFF,TGTGCCAGTAAGGAGACCCTCAACACCGGGGAGCTGTTTTTT
-,TRBV5-1,TRBD1,TRBJ2-6,CASSKTGGAGANVLTF,TGCGCCAGCAGCAAGACAGGGGGCGCTGGGGCCAACGTCCTGACTTTC
-,TRBV19,-,TRBJ1-1,CASSIGGRRTEAFF,TGTGCCAGTAGTATAGGAGGGCGGAGAACTGAAGCTTTCTTT
-,TRBV19,-,TRBJ1-2,CASSSFTGNYGYTF,TGTGCCAGTAGTTCCTTCACAGGGAACTATGGCTACACCTTC
-,TRBV5-5,TRBD1,TRBJ1-3,CASRGDRDGNTIYF,TGTGCCAGCAGGGGGGACAGGGATGGAAACACCATATATTTT
-,TRBV6-5,TRBD1,TRBJ1-1,CASSPRQGRFTEAFF,TGTGCCAGCAGTCCTCGACAGGGGCGGTTCACTGAAGCTTTCTTT
-,TRBV5-6,TRBD2,TRBJ2-3,CASKTPGLALPDTQYF,TGTGCCAGCAAAACCCCGGGACTAGCCTTGCCAGATACGCAGTATTTT
few,TRBV7-2,-,TRBJ1-6,CASSLTGPGVGGYSPLHF,TGTGCCAGCAGCTTAACTGGCCCCGGAGTAGGAGGTTATTCACCCCTCCACTTT
-,TRBV30,TRBD1,TRBJ1-2,CAWIPRPGQGVHNYGYTF,TGTGCCTGGATCCCGCGACCGGGACAGGGGGTTCATAACTATGGCTACACCTTC
-,TRBV7-9,TRBD1,TRBJ2-7,CASSLRGTGPYEQYF,TGTGCCAGCAGCCTTCGGGGGACAGGGCCCTACGAGCAGTACTTC
few,TRBV28,TRBD1,TRBJ1-2,CASSNRGRTGYYTF,TGTGCCAGCAGCAATCGGGGCCGGACAGGTTACTACACCTTC
-,TRBV12-5,-,TRBJ2-7,CASGLRSSYEQYF,TGTGCTAGTGGTCTCCGGAGTTCCTACGAGCAGTACTTC
-,TRBV12-5,-,TRBJ1-2,CASGLFLAAQNDGYTF,TGTGCTAGTGGTTTGTTTTTGGCTGCTCAAAATGATGGCTACACCTTC
-,TRBV19,TRBD1,TRBJ1-1,CASSIDRGWDREIVGSEAFF,TGTGCCAGTAGTATAGATCGGGGTTGGGACAGGGAAATCGTAGGGTCTGAAGCTTTCTTT
-,TRBV2,TRBD1,TRBJ1-4,CASSLQGGDEKLFF,TGTGCCAGCAGTCTACAGGGGGGAGATGAAAAACTGTTTTTT
-,TRBV25-1,-,TRBJ1-4,CASSPVDGNEKLFF,TGTGCCAGCAGCCCCGTCGACGGGAATGAAAAACTGTTTTTT
-,TRBV9,TRBD1,TRBJ2-7,CASSVGRDRGRPYEQYF,TGTGCCAGCAGCGTAGGGCGGGACAGGGGGCGCCCCTACGAGCAGTACTTC
-,TRBV2,TRBD1,TRBJ1-6,CASSEQGVYNSPLHF,TGTGCCAGCAGTGAACAGGGGGTCTATAATTCACCCCTCCACTTT
-,TRBV10-3,TRBD1,TRBJ1-3,CAIGDRGFSGNTIYF,TGTGCCATCGGGGACAGGGGGTTTTCTGGAAACACCATATATTTT
-,TRBV6-6,-,TRBJ2-7,CASRSAVGGAYEQYF,TGTGCCAGCAGATCGGCCGTCGGAGGCGCCTACGAGCAGTACTTC
-,TRBV6-6,TRBD1,TRBJ1-5,CASSTRTGGLNQPQHF,TGTGCCAGCAGTACCAGGACAGGGGGCCTAAATCAGCCCCAGCATTTT
-,TRBV10-3,-,TRBJ1-1,CAISETGQNTEAFF,TGTGCCATCAGTGAGACAGGGCAGAACACTGAAGCTTTCTTT
-,TRBV20-1,-,TRBJ1-3,CSASLQGGNTIYF,TGCAGTGCTAGTCTACAGGGAGGGAACACCATATATTTT
-,TRBV5-1,-,TRBJ2-5,CASSLAEETQYF,TGCGCCAGCAGCTTGGCCGAAGAGACCCAGTACTTC
once,TRBV4-1,-,TRBJ1-4,CASSTNPTTNEKLFF,TGCGCCAGCAGCACAAACCCCACAACTAATGAAAAACTGTTTTTT
-,TRBV18,-,TRBJ1-5,CASSLRHFRSNQPQHF,TGTGCCAGCTCACTTAGACACTTTAGGAGCAATCAGCCCCAGCATTTT
-,TRBV19,TRBD1,TRBJ2-1,CASSAWTGLNEQFF,TGTGCCAGTAGTGCGTGGACAGGGCTGAATGAGCAGTTCTTC
-,TRBV5-1,TRBD1,TRBJ1-1,CASSSPDRGDPEAFF,TGCGCCAGCAGCTCTCCGGACAGGGGAGATCCTGAAGCTTTCTTT
-,TRBV24-1,TRBD2,TRBJ2-5,CATSDLSSGDQETQYF,TGTGCCACCAGTGATTTGAGTAGCGGGGACCAAGAGACCCAGTACTTC
once,TRBV15,TRBD1,TRBJ2-1,CATSRDMNPFGQGGDEQFF,TGTGCCACCAGCAGAGATATGAACCCCTTCGGACAGGGAGGCGATGAGCAGTTCTTC